Below, 8 T cell receptor beta chains from the same sample are listed, as sequenced in a study of blood T cell repertoires in COVID-19. Sequenced by immunoSEQ multiplex PCR; TCRdb stores in-frame clones only, minus some. The sample holds around 300,000 clones, around 86% seen once. Material for sequencing was peripheral blood. The receptors originated from a woman aged 40-49 years who had recovered from COVID-19.

As for this clone: One end of the junction fails to match germline, which may point to a read error. The CDR3 spells CACGSGGDSSATDTQYF. The CDR3 region has the DNA TGTGCTTGTGGTTCTGGTGGGGACAGCTCGGCCACAGATACGCAGTATTTT. The chain joins TRBV12-5 to TRBJ2-3, with TRBD1 matching over 7 bases. The CDR3 spans 17 residues. Germline V gene lookup returns CDR1 LGHNT and CDR2 FRNRAP.

The V and J genes are TRBV7-8 and TRBJ1-5; a weak D match, TRBD1 (6 bases). This CDR3 comprises 15 residues. Trimming took off 5 bases at V and 0 bases at J, with 11 bases between the two ends. From germline, CDR1 is SGHVS and CDR2 FQNEAQ. DNA for the CDR3: TGTGCCAGCAGCGGCGGACAGTATAGCAATCAGCCCCAGCATTTT. This sequence encodes CASSGGQYSNQPQHF.

V and J are TRBV18 and TRBJ2-7; D perhaps matches TRBD1 (6 bases). This CDR3 contains 14 residues. V dropped 6 bases and J dropped 1 base, with 13 bases sitting between them. Germline CDR1 KGHSH, CDR2 LQKENI. The CDR3 bases are TGTGCCAGCTCGTCGCCGACAGGATCCTACGAGCAGTACTTC. Its translation: CASSSPTGSYEQYF.

V is TRBV4-1 and J is TRBJ2-7; 12 bases line up with TRBD1. CDR1 is MGHRA and CDR2 is YSYEKL in the germline V gene. The CDR3 length is 15 residues. V was pared by 3 bases and J by 4 bases, with 4 bases of the junction left unmatched. CDR3 in DNA: TGCGCCAGCAGCCAGCCGGGACAGGGGGCTTACGAGCAGTACTTC. This codes for CASSQPGQGAYEQYF.

The chain uses TRBV7-8 and TRBJ1-4, with no clear D. The length of the CDR3 is 14 residues. V was shortened by 1 base and J by 5 bases, with 8 bases between the two germline ends. From germline, CDR1 is SGHVS and CDR2 FQNEAQ. CDR3 protein: CASSLDGVNEKLFF. The CDR3 DNA follows: TGTGCCAGCAGCTTAGATGGAGTCAATGAAAAACTGTTTTTT.

This rearrangement joins TRBV29-1 to TRBJ2-7; D is perhaps TRBD1 (5 bases). The length of the CDR3 is 11 residues. V was clipped by 4 bases and J by 6 bases, with 10 bases between them. CDR1 is SQVTM and CDR2 is ANQGSEA in the germline V gene. The CDR3 bases are TGCAGCGTTGTCCTAGGGGTCGAGCAGTACTTC. Amino acid sequence: CSVVLGVEQYF.

The chain employs TRBV4-1 and TRBJ2-7, with TRBD1 identical over 7 bases. Germline loops: CDR1 MGHRA, CDR2 YSYEKL. V trimming: 1 base; J trimming: 6 bases; junction bases outside the gene matches: 9. The CDR3 totals 15 residues. Written as DNA, the CDR3 is TGCGCCAGCAGCCAAGGACAGGGTTTCAGGGGCGAGCAGTACTTC. Translated: CASSQGQGFRGEQYF.

The chain has TRBV4-1 and TRBJ2-7, with TRBD1 as a possible D gene (6 bases). Trimming pared 1 base from V and 2 bases from J, leaving 15 bases between. From germline, CDR1 is MGHRA and CDR2 YSYEKL. There are 16 residues in the CDR3. The CDR3, as DNA: TGCGCCAGCAGCCAAGGGATTCAGGGGAACCCCTACGAGCAGTACTTC. It is translated as CASSQGIQGNPYEQYF.